This TCR beta chain was documented in a study of OX40 agonist ivuxolimab in advanced cancers. Background on the study: Ivuxolimab, an agonistic anti-OX40 (CD134) antibody, was given to patients.

With autoimmune disease history or systemic immunosuppression, patients were excluded. V lost 3 bases to trimming and J lost 0 bases, with 15 bases between them. The CDR3 runs to 16 residues. Germline CDR1 is SGDLS and CDR2 is YYNGEE. The repertoire was sequenced with immunoSEQ multiplex PCR; TCRdb's copy has only in-frame clones and lacks some. The sample includes around 55,000 clones, 80% to 90% of them seen just once. Study conclusions and caveats: Among the lowest peripheral clonal expansion occurred in 0.1-3.0 mg/kg partial responders.

Turning to this clone: What it binds is not known.

Sequencing was performed on CD4+ or CD8+ T cells sorted from blood, taken in a trial of the OX40 agonist ivuxolimab. This rearrangement joins TRBV9 to TRBJ1-1; D is perhaps TRBD1 (5 bases). The sequence was obtained from an adult with an advanced solid tumor such as melanoma, head and neck, liver or kidney cancer. As DNA, the CDR3 is TGTGCCAGCAGCGCCGGCGGGGCAGGGCTGAACACTGAAGCTTTCTTT. This encodes CASSAGGAGLNTEAFF.